Given below is one TCR beta chain in context. The germline CDR1 and CDR2 sequences are SGHVS and FQNEAQ. Trimming took 5 bases from V and 1 from J, leaving 12 bases between them. The CDR3 contains 14 residues. The sample is drawn from a study of T cell changes during pregnancy in multiple sclerosis. The data were produced by immunoSEQ multiplex PCR, yet TCRdb's version contains in-frame clones alone and is incomplete. The data contain tens of thousands of clones, 89% of them singletons. The chain employs TRBV7-8 and TRBJ2-7; TRBD2 is a possible D gene (5 bases). The source material was CD4+ T cells from peripheral blood mononuclear cells, sampled in the first trimester of pregnancy. The TCR sequence derives from a female donor with multiple sclerosis, enrolled in a pregnancy study. The CDR3 nucleotides read TGTGCCAGCAGCCCTCAAAGCGGTTCCTACGAGCAGTACTTC. The encoded protein is CASSPQSGSYEQYF.